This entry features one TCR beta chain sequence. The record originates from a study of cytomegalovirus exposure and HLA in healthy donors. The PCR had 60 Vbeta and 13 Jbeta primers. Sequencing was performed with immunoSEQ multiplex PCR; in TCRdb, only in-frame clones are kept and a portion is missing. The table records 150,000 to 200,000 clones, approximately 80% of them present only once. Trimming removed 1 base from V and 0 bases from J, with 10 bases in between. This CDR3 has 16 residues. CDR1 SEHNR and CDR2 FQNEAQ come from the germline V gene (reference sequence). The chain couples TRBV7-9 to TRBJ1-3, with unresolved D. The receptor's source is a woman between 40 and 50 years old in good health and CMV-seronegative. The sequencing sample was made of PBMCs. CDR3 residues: CASSLDSPSSGNTIYF. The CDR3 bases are TGTGCCAGCAGCTTAGACTCCCCGAGCTCTGGAAACACCATATATTTT.